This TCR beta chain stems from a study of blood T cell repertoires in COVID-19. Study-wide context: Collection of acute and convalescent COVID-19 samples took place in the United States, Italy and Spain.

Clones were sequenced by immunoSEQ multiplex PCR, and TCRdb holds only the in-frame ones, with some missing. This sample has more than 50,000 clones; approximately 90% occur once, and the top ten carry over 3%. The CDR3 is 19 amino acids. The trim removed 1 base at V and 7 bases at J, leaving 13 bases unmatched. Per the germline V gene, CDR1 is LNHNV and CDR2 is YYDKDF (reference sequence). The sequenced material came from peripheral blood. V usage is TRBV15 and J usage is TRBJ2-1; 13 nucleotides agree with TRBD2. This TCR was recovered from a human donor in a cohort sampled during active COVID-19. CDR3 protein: CATSRGWGLAGNPENEQFF. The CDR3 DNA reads TGTGCCACCAGCAGAGGGTGGGGACTAGCGGGGAACCCGGAGAATGAGCAGTTCTTC.